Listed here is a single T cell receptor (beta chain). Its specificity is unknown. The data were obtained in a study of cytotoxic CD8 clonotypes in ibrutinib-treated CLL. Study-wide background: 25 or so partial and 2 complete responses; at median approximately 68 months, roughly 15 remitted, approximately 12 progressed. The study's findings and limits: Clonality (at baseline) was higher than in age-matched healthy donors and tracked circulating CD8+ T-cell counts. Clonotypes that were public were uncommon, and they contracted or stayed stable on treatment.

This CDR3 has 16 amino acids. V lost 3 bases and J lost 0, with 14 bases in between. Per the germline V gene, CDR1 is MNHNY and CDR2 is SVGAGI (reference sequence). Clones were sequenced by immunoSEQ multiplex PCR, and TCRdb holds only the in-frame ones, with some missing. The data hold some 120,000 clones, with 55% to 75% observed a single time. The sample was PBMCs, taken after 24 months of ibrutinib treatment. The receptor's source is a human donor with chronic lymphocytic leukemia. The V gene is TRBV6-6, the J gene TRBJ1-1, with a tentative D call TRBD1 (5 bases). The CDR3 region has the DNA TGTGCCAGCAGTTATGGGGACTCTATCCTGAACACTGAAGCTTTCTTT. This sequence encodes CASSYGDSILNTEAFF.